These 21 T cell receptor beta chains share one sample of origin, sequenced in a study of OX40 agonist ivuxolimab in advanced cancers. Libraries were prepared through the immunoSEQ multiplex PCR assay. TCRdb provides this immuneACCESS table in a form limited to in-frame rearrangements. Some clones are lacking; in checked studies, under half of them reflect an unresolved V gene, and why the rest are absent is not known. For this sample there are 48,000 or so clones; 70% to 90% appear just once. The leading ten clones occupy roughly 48% of the sample. The sequencing used CD4+ or CD8+ T cells sorted from blood, collected in a trial of the OX40 agonist ivuxolimab. These receptor sequences come from an adult with an advanced solid tumor such as melanoma, head and neck, liver or kidney cancer.

The chain uses TRBV6-1 and TRBJ1-2, with 8 bases aligning to TRBD1. The CDR3 covers 13 residues. After removal of 6 bases from V and 3 bases from J, the junction contained 3 bases not matched to a gene. Per the germline V gene, CDR1 is MNHNS and CDR2 is SASEGT. Here the CDR3 DNA reads TGTGCCAGCAGGCTGACAGGGGACTATGGCTACACCTTC. Encoded protein: CASRLTGDYGYTF.

A few counts support this clone. The chain employs TRBV27 and TRBJ1-1, with TRBD1 identical over 7 bases. The CDR3 consists of 15 residues. V shed 5 bases and J 0 bases; nucleotides not matched to a gene: 6. CDR1 is MNHEY and CDR2 is SMNVEV in the germline V gene (reference sequence). CDR3 nucleotide sequence: TGTGCCAGCAGTCCATTGGGACAGATGAACACTGAAGCTTTCTTT. Protein product: CASSPLGQMNTEAFF.

J is TRBJ2-7 and V is TRBV6-5; 10 bases are a match to TRBD1. This CDR3 region has 15 residues. CDR1 is MNHEY and CDR2 is SVGAGI in the germline V gene. The V gene end was trimmed by 6 bases and the J gene end by 3 bases; junction bases not matched to a gene: 8. The DNA for the CDR3 is TGTGCCAGCAGCCTGGACAGGGGGGCTCGCTACGAGCAGTACTTC. Translating gives CASSLDRGARYEQYF.

This chain joins TRBV12-5 and TRBJ1-5, with TRBD1 matching 8 bases. Germline CDR1 is LGHNT and CDR2 is FRNRAP. J was trimmed by 4 bases and V by 6 bases; bases with no gene match: 5. The CDR3 totals 14 residues. CDR3: CASGRGTGNQPQHF. For the CDR3, the DNA is TGTGCTAGTGGACGAGGGACAGGTAATCAGCCCCAGCATTTT.

V is TRBV6-6 and J is TRBJ2-5, with 12 bases lining up with TRBD1. This CDR3 has 16 residues. With V trimmed by 2 bases and J by 5 bases, 6 bases remained unmatched. The V gene's germline CDR1 is MNHNY and CDR2 SVGAGI (reference sequence). The CDR3 is CASSYPGTGGWETQYF. DNA for the CDR3: TGTGCCAGCAGTTACCCGGGGACAGGGGGCTGGGAGACCCAGTACTTC.

The chain links TRBV6-1 to TRBJ2-3; tentative D call: TRBD1 (5 bases). The length of the CDR3 is 15 residues. In germline, CDR1 is MNHNS, CDR2 SASEGT. V lost 3 bases and J 2 bases, leaving 12 bases between the germline ends. CDR3 protein: CASSDSRADTDTQYF. The CDR3 bases are TGTGCCAGCAGTGATAGCAGGGCAGACACAGATACGCAGTATTTT.

The chain uses TRBV18 and TRBJ2-6; D is ambiguous. Trimming shortened V by 3 bases and J by 0 bases, and 6 bases separated the two germline ends. Germline V gives CDR1 KGHSH, CDR2 LQKENI. The CDR3 loop spans 15 amino acids. CDR3 protein: CASSPPSSGANVLTF. The CDR3 DNA reads as TGTGCCAGCTCACCCCCTAGCTCTGGGGCCAACGTCCTGACTTTC. Full variable domain (missing parts from reference TRBV18 and TRBJ2-6): NAGVMQNPRHLVRRRGQEARLRCSPMKGHSHVYWYRQLPEEGLKFMVYLQKENIIDESGMPKERFSAEFPKEGPSILRIQQVVRGDSAAYFCASSPPSSGANVLTFGAGSRLTVL.

This clone was seen a handful of times. The chain couples TRBV2 to TRBJ2-7; D gene unclear. V dropped 4 bases and J dropped 2 bases, with 9 bases sitting between them. This CDR3 has 13 residues. Germline V lookup: CDR1 SNHLY, CDR2 FYNNEI. CDR3: CASSVDGAYEQYF. CDR3 bases: TGTGCCAGCAGTGTGGACGGAGCCTACGAGCAGTACTTC.

V is TRBV30 and J is TRBJ1-1; D is perhaps TRBD1 (5 bases). The V end was cut by 1 base, the J end by 0 bases, with 9 bases between. This CDR3 is built from 14 residues. Germline V CDR1 and CDR2: GTSNPN, SVGIG (reference sequence). DNA for the CDR3: TGTGCCTGGAGTGACACAGGAATGAACACTGAAGCTTTCTTT. Residues: CAWSDTGMNTEAFF.

This rearrangement joins TRBV10-3 to TRBJ2-2; D not certain. Germline values: CDR1 ENHRY, CDR2 SYGVKD. The CDR3 has 12 residues. The V and J ends lost 2 bases and 5 bases respectively, with 3 bases between them. CDR3 protein: CAISEPTGELFF. The CDR3 DNA sequence: TGTGCCATCAGTGAGCCGACCGGGGAGCTGTTTTTT.

The CDR3 here is CASSLLRVNEKLFF. In DNA form, the CDR3 reads TGTGCCAGCAGTTTATTGCGAGTTAATGAAAAACTGTTTTTT. The chain recombines TRBV28 with TRBJ1-4, with D unresolved. The V end lost 1 base, the J end lost 4 bases, and 7 bases lay between the germline ends. The germline gives CDR1 MDHEN, CDR2 SYDVKM. The CDR3 is 14 amino acids.

The chain joins TRBV7-9 to TRBJ2-1; TRBD1 is a possible D gene (5 bases). Trimming removed 4 bases at V and 0 bases at J, with 10 bases between. Germline V gene data show CDR1 as SEHNR and CDR2 as FQNEAQ (reference sequence). This CDR3 contains 15 residues. The CDR3: CASSSPDSSYNEQFF. In DNA form, the CDR3 reads TGTGCCAGCAGCTCCCCAGACAGCTCCTACAATGAGCAGTTCTTC.

CDR3 coding DNA: TGCGCCAGCAGCCAAGAAAGTCGCTCTGAAGCTTTCTTT. Its protein product is CASSQESRSEAFF. The V call is TRBV4-3, the J call TRBJ1-1, with D uncertain. CDR1 and CDR2 (germline): LGHNA, YSLEER. The CDR3 length is 13 residues. V lost 0 bases to trimming and J lost 6 bases, with 8 bases between them.

The chain carries TRBV7-2 and TRBJ2-7; 7 nucleotides match TRBD1. CDR3 size: 13 residues. The germline CDR1 and CDR2 sequences are SGHTA and FQGNSA. V gave up 5 bases and J gave up 3 bases; unmatched junction bases: 4. CDR3 DNA sequence: TGTGCCAGCAGCCGGGGACAGAACTACGAGCAGTACTTC. This sequence encodes CASSRGQNYEQYF.

The V gene is TRBV27, the J gene TRBJ1-4; D remains unclear. In germline, CDR1 is MNHEY, CDR2 SMNVEV (reference sequence). The CDR3 spans 15 residues. The germline V and J ends were trimmed by 4 bases and 0 bases, with 9 bases remaining between them. CDR3: CASSSYSTTNEKLFF. CDR3 DNA sequence: TGTGCCAGCAGTTCCTACAGTACAACTAATGAAAAACTGTTTTTT.

The V gene is TRBV4-2, the J gene TRBJ1-6; a weak D match, TRBD1 (6 bases). The CDR3 loop spans 16 amino acids. Deletions cut 0 bases from V and 8 bases from J, with 14 bases between. Germline loops: CDR1 LGHNA, CDR2 YNFKEQ. The CDR3 loop reads CASSQENRDIYSPLHF. CDR3 bases: TGTGCCAGCAGCCAAGAGAACAGGGATATCTATTCACCCCTCCACTTT.

The sample holds one count of this clone. The gene calls are TRBV28 and TRBJ1-5, with 8 positions matching TRBD1. The V gene end was trimmed by 4 bases and the J gene end by 3 bases; junction bases not matched to a gene: 5. This CDR3 is 15 amino acids long. Germline V lookup: CDR1 MDHEN, CDR2 SYDVKM. CDR3 sequence (DNA): TGTGCCAGCAGTTCACAGGGGGAGTACAATCAGCCCCAGCATTTT. It translates to CASSSQGEYNQPQHF. The full variable domain, rest sourced from reference TRBV28 and TRBJ1-5, is DVKVTQSSRYLVKRTGEKVFLECVQDMDHENMFWYRQDPGLGLRLIYFSYDVKMKEKGDIPEGYSVSREKKERFSLILESASTNQTSMYLCASSSQGEYNQPQHFGDGTRLSIL.

The chain links TRBV27 to TRBJ2-7, with no clear D. CDR1 is MNHEY, CDR2 SMNVEV, per germline (reference sequence). The length of the CDR3 is 13 residues. The ends were cut back, 3 bases at V and 5 bases at J, with 11 bases in the middle. The DNA of the CDR3 is TGTGCCAGCAGTTTGGCCTCCCCGCACGAGCAGTACTTC. Protein product: CASSLASPHEQYF.

This rearrangement joins TRBV11-2 to TRBJ1-3; the D is unclear. Deletions cut 5 bases from V and 2 bases from J, with 4 bases between. CDR1 SGHAT and CDR2 FQNNGV come from the germline V gene. This CDR3 region has 12 residues. Here the CDR3 reads CASSEAGNTIYF. CDR3 DNA sequence: TGTGCCAGCAGCGAGGCTGGAAACACCATATATTTT.

This clone has just one count. This chain joins TRBV6-5 and TRBJ2-7, with D hard to call. This CDR3 has 13 residues. V was pared by 2 bases and J by 4 bases, with 9 bases between. The germline CDR1 and CDR2 sequences are MNHEY and SVGAGI. The CDR3 loop is CASSYQQPYEQYF. In nucleotides, the CDR3 is TGTGCCAGCAGTTACCAACAGCCTTACGAGCAGTACTTC.

In this sample, this clone turned up once. The genes are TRBV28 and TRBJ1-3; no definite D call. V dropped 3 bases and J dropped 0 bases, with 9 bases sitting between them. From germline, CDR1 is MDHEN and CDR2 SYDVKM. The CDR3 has 15 amino acids. The CDR3 region is CASSLTAYSGNTIYF. Written as DNA, the CDR3 is TGTGCCAGCAGTTTGACCGCTTACTCTGGAAACACCATATATTTT.